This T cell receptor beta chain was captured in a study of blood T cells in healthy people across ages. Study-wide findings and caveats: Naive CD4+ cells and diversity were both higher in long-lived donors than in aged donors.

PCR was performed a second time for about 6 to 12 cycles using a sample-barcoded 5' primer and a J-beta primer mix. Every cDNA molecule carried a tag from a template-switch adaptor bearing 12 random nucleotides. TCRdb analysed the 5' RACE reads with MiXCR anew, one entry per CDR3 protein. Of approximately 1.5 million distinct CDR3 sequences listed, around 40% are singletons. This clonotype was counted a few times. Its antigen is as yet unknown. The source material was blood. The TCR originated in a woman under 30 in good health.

CDR3 sequence (DNA): TGCAGCGTTGAAGATCCGGGCAGGGGAGGCTACACCTTC. Translation gives CSVEDPGRGGYTF. The chain joins TRBV29-1 to TRBJ1-2, with TRBD1 as a possible D gene (6 bases). In germline, CDR1 is SQVTM, CDR2 ANQGSEA. This CDR3 spans 13 amino acids. V gave up 0 bases and J gave up 8 bases, with 13 bases separating them.